This T cell receptor (beta chain) was recovered during a study of cytomegalovirus exposure and HLA in healthy donors. At the level of the study: An early data release held tens of millions of unique TCRs from HLA-typed donors. The study, taken as a whole, reports: Highly shared variants forming one cluster were likely a sequencing artifact.

The CDR3 has 16 residues. The ends were cut back, 1 base at V and 2 bases at J, with 13 bases in the middle. Germline lookup yields CDR1 LGHNA and CDR2 YSLEER. The study sampled nominally healthy donors, though unrecorded immune exposures were likely. Concerning this clone itself: Its antigen remains unidentified.

Primers for the PCR totalled 60 Vbeta and 13 Jbeta. Measured with immunoSEQ multiplex PCR; TCRdb has only the in-frame clones, and not every one. The sample comprises around 86,000 clones, roughly 85% of which are singletons, and approximately 6% rests with the top ten. The receptor was isolated from a female donor in good health and CMV-seronegative. The specimen sequenced was PBMCs. The genes are TRBV4-3 and TRBJ2-3; tentative D call: TRBD2 (5 bases). The CDR3 bases are TGCGCCAGCAGCCAAGGGACTTTAAAATTCACAGATACGCAGTATTTT. Translating it yields CASSQGTLKFTDTQYF.